This record looks at one T cell receptor (beta chain) sequence and its context. This specimen belongs to a study of blood T cell dynamics during melanoma immunotherapy. Study information: Standard first-line treatment here was pembrolizumab or nivolumab plus ipilimumab in metastatic melanoma.

CDR1 is SGHNT and CDR2 is YYREEE in the germline V gene (reference sequence). The ends were cut back, 2 bases at V and 0 bases at J, with 6 bases in the middle. The length of the CDR3 is 15 residues. The assay was immunoSEQ multiplex PCR, and TCRdb's table has in-frame clones only and misses some. The repertoire consists of around 26,000 clones, with around nine tenths occurring once and the leading ten covering around 4.2%. Regarding time point: pre-treatment baseline. Response was assessed by RECIST 1.1 at 12 weeks, except a couple of rapid progressors. Prior systemic cancer therapy, immunosuppressant use and other active malignancies excluded patients.

The rearrangement joins TRBV5-4 to TRBJ1-6; D unresolved. This TCR was sampled from a human donor with melanoma. The specimen comprised blood, sampled from a patient treated with checkpoint blockade. CDR3 in DNA: TGTGCCAGCAGCTTCAAGGGCTCCTATAATTCACCCCTCCACTTT. This sequence encodes CASSFKGSYNSPLHF.